The rows below give T cell receptor beta chains drawn from one sample of a study of blood T cell repertoires in COVID-19. Libraries were prepared by immunoSEQ multiplex PCR; TCRdb keeps only in-frame clonotypes and omits some of them. The sample has hundreds of thousands of clones, around 86% seen once; the top ten hold about 1.6%. Specimen: PBMCs or T cells enriched from blood (not recorded which). Receptor source: a woman aged 45-60 years who had recovered from COVID-19. The CDR3 runs from the conserved cysteine through the conserved F or W. Fields, in order: V gene, D gene, clone size, J gene, CDR3 protein, CDR3 DNA. D genes are given only for firm matches. Only part of the rows carry a size: once, few, many, or a class if the clone is expanded.

V gene: TRBV4-2
D gene: NA
clone size: NA
J gene: TRBJ2-3
CDR3 protein: CASSQLRQAEGDTQYF
CDR3 DNA: TGTGCCAGCAGCCAACTTCGACAAGCGGAAGGAGATACGCAGTATTTT

V gene: TRBV14
D gene: NA
clone size: once
J gene: TRBJ1-2
CDR3 protein: CASSQATVNYGYTF
CDR3 DNA: TGTGCCAGCAGCCAAGCGACAGTCAACTATGGCTACACCTTC

V gene: TRBV11-3
D gene: TRBD1
clone size: NA
J gene: TRBJ2-1
CDR3 protein: CASSRPQGPQNNEQFF
CDR3 DNA: TGTGCCAGCAGCCGTCCACAGGGGCCGCAAAACAATGAGCAGTTCTTC

V gene: TRBV6-1
D gene: TRBD1
clone size: NA
J gene: TRBJ1-6
CDR3 protein: CASSEGGTGASPLHF
CDR3 DNA: TGTGCCAGCAGTGAAGGAGGGACAGGGGCTTCACCCCTCCACTTT

V gene: TRBV28
D gene: TRBD1
clone size: once
J gene: TRBJ2-3
CDR3 protein: CASSGHGTVATDTQYF
CDR3 DNA: TGTGCCAGCAGTGGACACGGGACAGTCGCCACAGATACGCAGTATTTT

V gene: TRBV7-9
D gene: NA
clone size: NA
J gene: TRBJ1-1
CDR3 protein: CASITPGGGNTEAFF
CDR3 DNA: TGTGCCAGCATAACCCCGGGGGGCGGGAACACTGAAGCTTTCTTT

V gene: TRBV28
D gene: NA
clone size: NA
J gene: TRBJ1-5
CDR3 protein: CATRGGRRQPQHF
CDR3 DNA: TGTGCCACACGGGGGGGCAGACGACAGCCCCAGCATTTT

V gene: TRBV9
D gene: NA
clone size: NA
J gene: TRBJ2-5
CDR3 protein: CARPPCGTDQETQYF
CDR3 DNA: TGTGCCAGGCCCCCTTGCGGGACAGATCAAGAGACCCAGTACTTC

V gene: TRBV7-9
D gene: TRBD2
clone size: NA
J gene: TRBJ2-5
CDR3 protein: CASSLGGSGGETQYF
CDR3 DNA: TGTGCCAGCAGCTTAGGCGGGAGTGGTGGGGAGACCCAGTACTTC

V gene: TRBV28
D gene: NA
clone size: once
J gene: TRBJ1-3
CDR3 protein: CASSPQTPGGTIYF
CDR3 DNA: TGTGCCAGCAGTCCACAGACCCCGGGGGGCACCATATATTTT

V gene: TRBV12-3/TRBV12-4
D gene: NA
clone size: NA
J gene: TRBJ1-2
CDR3 protein: CASSTNLNYGYTF
CDR3 DNA: TGTGCCAGCAGTACGAACTTAAACTATGGCTACACCTTC

V gene: TRBV5-1
D gene: TRBD1
clone size: NA
J gene: TRBJ2-7
CDR3 protein: CASQPGQGTEQYF
CDR3 DNA: TGCGCCAGCCAACCGGGACAGGGGACCGAGCAGTACTTC

V gene: TRBV4-2
D gene: NA
clone size: NA
J gene: TRBJ1-2
CDR3 protein: CASSQETGTQVGYTF
CDR3 DNA: TGTGCCAGCAGCCAAGAGACCGGGACTCAGGTCGGCTACACCTTC

V gene: TRBV3-1/TRBV3-2
D gene: TRBD2
clone size: NA
J gene: TRBJ2-2
CDR3 protein: CASSPRVSGSSGELFF
CDR3 DNA: TGTGCCAGCAGCCCCAGGGTTAGCGGGAGTTCCGGGGAGCTGTTTTTT

V gene: TRBV7-9
D gene: TRBD1
clone size: NA
J gene: TRBJ1-2
CDR3 protein: CASSSLDRAAYGYTF
CDR3 DNA: TGTGCCAGCAGCTCCTTAGACAGGGCGGCCTATGGCTACACCTTC

V gene: TRBV18
D gene: NA
clone size: NA
J gene: TRBJ2-2
CDR3 protein: CASSPALATGELFF
CDR3 DNA: TGTGCCAGCTCACCCGCCTTGGCCACCGGGGAGCTGTTTTTT

V gene: TRBV4-2
D gene: TRBD2
clone size: NA
J gene: TRBJ2-5
CDR3 protein: CASSLAGGLETQYF
CDR3 DNA: TGTGCCAGCAGTCTAGCGGGAGGGCTGGAGACCCAGTACTTC

V gene: TRBV2
D gene: NA
clone size: NA
J gene: TRBJ2-1
CDR3 protein: CATRGLLSGEFF
CDR3 DNA: TGTGCCACCCGCGGGCTATTGTCGGGGGAGTTCTTC

V gene: TRBV7-9
D gene: TRBD2
clone size: NA
J gene: TRBJ2-7
CDR3 protein: CASSPMGGGYEQYF
CDR3 DNA: TGTGCCAGCAGCCCTATGGGGGGGGGCTACGAGCAGTACTTC

V gene: TRBV18
D gene: NA
clone size: NA
J gene: TRBJ2-2
CDR3 protein: CASSPGQNTGELFF
CDR3 DNA: TGTGCCAGCTCACCGGGACAGAACACCGGGGAGCTGTTTTTT

V gene: TRBV3-1/TRBV3-2
D gene: NA
clone size: few
J gene: TRBJ1-6
CDR3 protein: CASSHTGTANSPLHF
CDR3 DNA: TGTGCCAGCAGCCATACAGGGACGGCTAATTCACCCCTCCACTTT

V gene: TRBV10-1
D gene: TRBD1
clone size: NA
J gene: TRBJ2-3
CDR3 protein: CASSKTGASTDTQYF
CDR3 DNA: TGCGCCAGCAGTAAGACAGGGGCCAGCACAGATACGCAGTATTTT

V gene: TRBV21-1
D gene: NA
clone size: NA
J gene: TRBJ1-1
CDR3 protein: CASSNRGLNTEAFF
CDR3 DNA: TGTGCCAGCAGCAATCGAGGGTTGAACACTGAAGCTTTCTTT

V gene: TRBV30
D gene: NA
clone size: NA
J gene: TRBJ2-2
CDR3 protein: CAWSSTDEEFGELFF
CDR3 DNA: TGTGCCTGGAGTTCAACTGATGAGGAATTCGGGGAGCTGTTTTTT

V gene: TRBV18
D gene: TRBD1
clone size: NA
J gene: TRBJ1-2
CDR3 protein: CASSLRQGFHGYTF
CDR3 DNA: TGTGCCAGCTCACTCCGACAGGGGTTCCATGGCTACACCTTC

V gene: TRBV18
D gene: NA
clone size: NA
J gene: TRBJ1-4
CDR3 protein: CASSPFEKTNEKLFF
CDR3 DNA: TGTGCCAGCTCACCATTTGAGAAAACTAATGAAAAACTGTTTTTT

V gene: TRBV2
D gene: NA
clone size: NA
J gene: TRBJ2-2
CDR3 protein: CASSALSPTNTGELFF
CDR3 DNA: TGTGCCAGCAGTGCGTTGAGCCCAACGAACACCGGGGAGCTGTTTTTT

V gene: TRBV9
D gene: NA
clone size: NA
J gene: TRBJ1-4
CDR3 protein: CASSVLATNEKLFF
CDR3 DNA: TGTGCCAGCAGCGTACTAGCAACTAATGAAAAACTGTTTTTT

V gene: TRBV19
D gene: TRBD1
clone size: NA
J gene: TRBJ1-3
CDR3 protein: CASSSDRGGTIYF
CDR3 DNA: TGTGCCAGTAGTTCGGACAGGGGAGGAACCATATATTTT

V gene: TRBV4-1
D gene: TRBD2
clone size: NA
J gene: TRBJ2-7
CDR3 protein: CASSQDLAGPYEQYF
CDR3 DNA: TGCGCCAGCAGCCAAGACCTAGCGGGTCCCTACGAGCAGTACTTC

V gene: TRBV7-3
D gene: NA
clone size: NA
J gene: TRBJ1-4
CDR3 protein: CASSLRRGEKLFF
CDR3 DNA: TGTGCCAGCAGCCTACGTAGAGGGGAAAAACTGTTTTTT

V gene: TRBV6-5
D gene: NA
clone size: NA
J gene: TRBJ2-4
CDR3 protein: CASSYSAAGNIQYF
CDR3 DNA: TGTGCCAGCAGTTACTCGGCGGCGGGAAACATTCAGTACTTC

V gene: TRBV28
D gene: NA
clone size: NA
J gene: TRBJ1-4
CDR3 protein: CASSPPTNEKLFF
CDR3 DNA: TGTGCCAGCAGCCCCCCGACTAATGAAAAACTGTTTTTT

V gene: TRBV5-1
D gene: TRBD2
clone size: NA
J gene: TRBJ2-7
CDR3 protein: CASSFGGVVYEQYF
CDR3 DNA: TGCGCCAGCAGCTTTGGGGGGGTTGTCTACGAGCAGTACTTC

V gene: TRBV2
D gene: NA
clone size: NA
J gene: TRBJ1-3
CDR3 protein: CASSSQVSSGNTIYF
CDR3 DNA: TGTGCCAGCAGTAGTCAGGTCAGCTCTGGAAACACCATATATTTT

V gene: TRBV7-6
D gene: TRBD1
clone size: NA
J gene: TRBJ1-1
CDR3 protein: CASTVSAAGGTEAFF
CDR3 DNA: TGTGCCAGCACCGTCAGTGCGGCAGGGGGAACTGAAGCTTTCTTT

V gene: TRBV5-1
D gene: NA
clone size: NA
J gene: TRBJ2-5
CDR3 protein: CASSSPKPRRAFSVFETQYF
CDR3 DNA: TGCGCCAGCAGCTCCCCCAAACCACGCAGGGCGTTTTCTGTTTTTGAGACCCAGTACTTC

V gene: TRBV5-6
D gene: TRBD1
clone size: NA
J gene: TRBJ1-4
CDR3 protein: CASSTGQGRQKLFF
CDR3 DNA: TGTGCCAGCAGCACCGGACAGGGGAGGCAAAAACTGTTTTTT

V gene: TRBV7-9
D gene: TRBD2
clone size: NA
J gene: TRBJ2-7
CDR3 protein: CASSPSGSPYEQYF
CDR3 DNA: TGTGCCAGCAGCCCTAGCGGGTCGCCATACGAGCAGTACTTC

V gene: TRBV5-1
D gene: NA
clone size: NA
J gene: TRBJ2-3
CDR3 protein: CASSGGFSYVADTQYF
CDR3 DNA: TGCGCCAGCAGCGGAGGCTTTAGCTATGTAGCAGATACGCAGTATTTT

V gene: TRBV5-1
D gene: TRBD2
clone size: NA
J gene: TRBJ2-5
CDR3 protein: CASNRLAGGQETQYF
CDR3 DNA: TGCGCCAGCAATAGACTAGCGGGGGGCCAAGAGACCCAGTACTTC

V gene: TRBV3-1/TRBV3-2
D gene: TRBD1
clone size: NA
J gene: TRBJ1-6
CDR3 protein: CASSLNTGVNSPLHF
CDR3 DNA: TGTGCCAGCAGCTTAAACACAGGGGTGAATTCACCCCTCCACTTT

V gene: TRBV7-2
D gene: TRBD1
clone size: NA
J gene: TRBJ2-7
CDR3 protein: CASSSRTGSYEQYF
CDR3 DNA: TGTGCCAGCAGCTCTCGGACAGGATCCTACGAGCAGTACTTC

V gene: TRBV5-4
D gene: TRBD1
clone size: once
J gene: TRBJ1-3
CDR3 protein: CASSLTHRGSSGNTIYF
CDR3 DNA: TGTGCCAGCAGCCTCACCCACAGGGGAAGCTCTGGAAACACCATATATTTT

V gene: TRBV3-1/TRBV3-2
D gene: TRBD2
clone size: NA
J gene: TRBJ2-1
CDR3 protein: CASSQGLADSYNEQFF
CDR3 DNA: TGTGCCAGCAGCCAAGGACTAGCGGACTCCTACAATGAGCAGTTCTTC

V gene: TRBV6-5
D gene: TRBD2
clone size: NA
J gene: TRBJ2-7
CDR3 protein: CASRPRTSGIYEQYF
CDR3 DNA: TGTGCCAGCAGGCCTAGGACTAGCGGGATTTACGAGCAGTACTTC

V gene: TRBV29-1
D gene: TRBD2
clone size: NA
J gene: TRBJ2-1
CDR3 protein: CSARTRQQFF
CDR3 DNA: TGCAGCGCAAGGACTAGACAGCAGTTCTTC

V gene: TRBV7-9
D gene: NA
clone size: NA
J gene: TRBJ2-7
CDR3 protein: CASSPGGGGLTSYEQYF
CDR3 DNA: TGTGCCAGCAGCCCCGGCGGTGGTGGCCTAACTTCCTACGAGCAGTACTTC

V gene: TRBV10-3
D gene: NA
clone size: once
J gene: TRBJ2-4
CDR3 protein: CAISESILAVPAKNIQYF
CDR3 DNA: TGTGCCATCAGTGAGTCGATTTTGGCGGTACCAGCCAAAAACATTCAGTACTTC

V gene: TRBV7-2
D gene: NA
clone size: NA
J gene: TRBJ2-3
CDR3 protein: CASSPNIADTQYF
CDR3 DNA: TGTGCCAGCAGCCCCAACATTGCAGATACGCAGTATTTT

V gene: TRBV7-3
D gene: TRBD1
clone size: once
J gene: TRBJ2-1
CDR3 protein: CASSLDRASFNEQFF
CDR3 DNA: TGTGCCAGCAGCCTGGACAGGGCATCGTTCAATGAGCAGTTCTTC

V gene: TRBV21-1
D gene: NA
clone size: NA
J gene: TRBJ1-3
CDR3 protein: CASSKSIGGSGNTIYF
CDR3 DNA: TGTGCCAGCAGCAAATCAATAGGGGGCTCAGGAAACACCATATATTTT

V gene: TRBV7-4
D gene: NA
clone size: once
J gene: TRBJ2-1
CDR3 protein: CASSLGCGRGWVAGSSYNEQFF
CDR3 DNA: TGTGCCAGCAGCTTAGGATGTGGCAGGGGTTGGGTAGCGGGCAGCTCCTACAATGAGCAGTTCTTC

V gene: TRBV9
D gene: NA
clone size: NA
J gene: TRBJ1-1
CDR3 protein: CASSTGYEAEAFF
CDR3 DNA: TGTGCCAGCAGTACAGGGTACGAGGCTGAAGCTTTCTTT

V gene: TRBV4-1
D gene: TRBD2
clone size: NA
J gene: TRBJ2-2
CDR3 protein: CASSQIAGVQTGELFF
CDR3 DNA: TGCGCCAGCAGCCAAATAGCGGGAGTTCAAACCGGGGAGCTGTTTTTT

V gene: TRBV14
D gene: NA
clone size: once
J gene: TRBJ2-7
CDR3 protein: CASSLGLKTYEQYF
CDR3 DNA: TGTGCCAGCAGCCTGGGACTGAAAACCTACGAGCAGTACTTC